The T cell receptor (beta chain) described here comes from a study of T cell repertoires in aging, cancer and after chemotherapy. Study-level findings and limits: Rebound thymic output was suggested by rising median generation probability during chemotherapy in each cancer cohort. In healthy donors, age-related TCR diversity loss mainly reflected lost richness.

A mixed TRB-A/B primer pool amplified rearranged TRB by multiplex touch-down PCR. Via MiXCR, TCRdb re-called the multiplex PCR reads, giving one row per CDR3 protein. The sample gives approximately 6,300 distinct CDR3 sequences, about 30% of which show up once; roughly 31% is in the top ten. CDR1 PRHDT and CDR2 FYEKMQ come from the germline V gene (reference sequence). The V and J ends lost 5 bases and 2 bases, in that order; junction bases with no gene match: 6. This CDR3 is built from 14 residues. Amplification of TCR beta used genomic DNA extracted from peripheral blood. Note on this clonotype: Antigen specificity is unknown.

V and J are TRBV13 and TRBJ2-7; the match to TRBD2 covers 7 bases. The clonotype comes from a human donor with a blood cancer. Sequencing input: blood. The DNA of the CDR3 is TGTGCCAGCAGCCTCCGGGGGGTGGCCTACGAGCAGTACTTC. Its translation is CASSLRGVAYEQYF.